This TCR beta chain was identified in a study of Ad26.COV2.S vaccination and SARS-CoV-2 variants. As for the study in general: Administration of Ad26.COV2.S was intramuscular, either once or twice 56 days apart.

Treatment defined: around 19 received Ad26.COV2.S at low or high dose, single or two shots; 5 received placebo; per-sample allocation not given. The samples were gathered on day 63 after the first injection of vaccine or placebo. Recruitment in Boston yielded a donor of adult age, 18-55 years. The CDR3 covers 13 residues. Germline CDR1 is MNHEY and CDR2 is SVGEGT. V lost 4 bases and J lost 3, with 4 bases in between. TCRdb keeps only in-frame clones here, not all; method: immunoSEQ multiplex PCR. The data show about 420,000 clones, with roughly 90% seen just once and around 3.6% held by the top ten. Comments on this clone: The antigen is not known.

Findings and limits, study-wide: Breadth of non-spike TCRs did not differ between vaccinees and placebo recipients. It was reported that spike-specific CD8+ and CD4+ T cell responses were substantially broad after vaccination.

Sequences were derived from peripheral blood, sampled in a trial of Ad26.COV2.S vaccine versus placebo. This clonotype originated in a person between 18 and 60 years old who received the Ad26.COV2.S COVID-19 vaccine or a placebo. The rearrangement links TRBV6-2 or TRBV6-3 to TRBJ2-6; no clear D. CDR3 sequence reads: CASSFLGANVLTF. CDR3 nucleotides: TGTGCCAGCAGTTTTCTTGGGGCCAACGTCCTGACTTTC.